This TCR beta chain is drawn from a study of blood T cell repertoires in COVID-19. Study details: Samples representing acute and convalescent COVID-19 were sourced from the United States, Italy and Spain. T cells, B-cell-depleted T cells, or PBMCs supplied cDNA or gDNA.

Per the study methods: Reference gene primer amplification yielded estimated nucleated cell counts. Profiled with immunoSEQ multiplex PCR; TCRdb holds only in-frame clones, not every one. Clone size and the V and J calls come from that table; the DNA yielded D and trimming. The sample carries 65,000 to 100,000 clones, 85% to 90% recorded once. This CDR3 is built from 17 residues. V shed 0 bases and J 5 bases; nucleotides not matched to a gene: 8. Germline V lookup: CDR1 LGHNA, CDR2 YNFKEQ. This receptor was identified in a woman of 80 years or more with acute or convalescent COVID-19. Sequenced material: peripheral blood. This rearrangement joins TRBV4-2 to TRBJ2-7; 12 bases line up with TRBD2. The DNA of the CDR3 is TGTGCCAGCAGCCAAGATCGGACTAGCGGGAATTACCACGAGCAGTACTTC. Protein: CASSQDRTSGNYHEQYF.